The 32 T cell receptor beta chains presented below share a single source sample, sequenced in a study of control samples from healthy donors and cancer patients. Produced via immunoSEQ multiplex PCR; TCRdb's table is partial and in-frame only. The sample has about 18,000 clones; 80% to 90% are singletons. The sample consisted of PBMCs. Receptor source: a woman in her 70s with lung cancer.

This clone was observed a few times. The chain is built from TRBV28 and TRBJ2-1; D gene ambiguous. Germline V gene lookup returns CDR1 MDHEN and CDR2 SYDVKM. Trimming removed 2 bases from V and 7 bases from J, with 9 bases in between. The CDR3 spans 13 residues. This chain's CDR3 is CASSLVSGNEQFF. In DNA form, the CDR3 reads TGTGCCAGCAGTTTAGTGTCCGGGAATGAGCAGTTCTTC.

J is TRBJ2-1 and V is TRBV23-1; no definite D call. TRBV23-1 is reported as an ORF; its role is uncertain. The CDR3 runs 15 residues. The V and J ends lost 11 bases and 1 base respectively, with 18 bases between them. Here the CDR3 reads CARARAVRSYNEQFF. CDR3 nucleotide sequence: TGCGCCCGCGCAAGGGCAGTGAGGTCCTACAATGAGCAGTTCTTC.

The chain links TRBV6-5 to TRBJ2-1, with 7 bases lining up with TRBD2. J was trimmed by 5 bases and V by 6 bases; bases with no gene match: 10. Germline CDR1 reads MNHEY; CDR2 reads SVGAGI. The CDR3 extends over 15 amino acids. CDR3 loop: CASRDGAAGDNEQFF. The CDR3 DNA reads TGTGCCAGCAGAGACGGGGCGGCGGGAGACAATGAGCAGTTCTTC.

Only one count was recorded for this clone. The chain is built from TRBV24-1 and TRBJ2-5; D gene uncertain. Germline V lookup: CDR1 KGHDR, CDR2 SFDVKD. There are 14 residues in the CDR3. Trimming stripped 3 bases from V and 3 bases from J, with 10 bases between. The CDR3 DNA sequence: TGTGCCACCAGTGATCCTGAACTGAAAGAGACCCAGTACTTC. Its protein product is CATSDPELKETQYF.

This sequence joins TRBV5-4 and TRBJ1-6, with a tentative D call TRBD1 (6 bases). This CDR3 has 15 residues. Germline lookup yields CDR1 SGHNT and CDR2 YYREEE (reference sequence). The V and J ends lost 0 bases and 7 bases respectively, with 11 bases between them. The CDR3 coding sequence is TGTGCCAGCAGCTTGGAAGGACAGCTAAATTCACCCCTCCACTTT. Translating it yields CASSLEGQLNSPLHF.

The chain joins TRBV4-3 to TRBJ2-1, with 8 nucleotides matching TRBD2. V gave up 4 bases and J gave up 3 bases; unmatched junction bases: 11. The CDR3 sequence is 17 residues long. Germline CDR1 is LGHNA and CDR2 is YSLEER. CDR3 amino acids: CASSPGGAWGNYNEQFF. CDR3 DNA: TGCGCCAGCAGCCCGGGGGGGGCGTGGGGTAACTACAATGAGCAGTTCTTC.

The chain joins TRBV12-3 or TRBV12-4 to TRBJ1-1; tentatively, D is TRBD1 (5 bases). V gave up 4 bases and J gave up 5 bases, with 11 bases separating them. This CDR3 spans 13 amino acids. This CDR3 is CASSSNPGTEAFF. In DNA form, the CDR3 reads TGTGCCAGCAGTTCCAACCCAGGGACTGAAGCTTTCTTT.

This chain uses TRBV15 with TRBJ2-1, with D maybe TRBD1 (6 bases). Germline assignment: CDR1 LNHNV and CDR2 YYDKDF (reference sequence). V was cut by 0 bases and J by 4 bases, with 13 bases left in between. This CDR3 is 16 amino acids long. The CDR3, as DNA: TGTGCCACCAGCAGAGAATCAGGGGTCCCTTACAATGAGCAGTTCTTC. It encodes CATSRESGVPYNEQFF.

This chain connects TRBV30 to TRBJ1-1; perhaps TRBD1 as D (6 bases). The CDR3 has 12 amino acids. Trimming shortened V by 5 bases and J by 4 bases, and 11 bases separated the two germline ends. Germline-derived CDR1 and CDR2 are GTSNPN and SVGIG (reference sequence). The CDR3 sequence is CAWVGRGTEAFF. The CDR3 DNA reads TGTGCCTGGGTTGGCAGGGGCACTGAAGCTTTCTTT.

The genes are TRBV5-1 and TRBJ2-1; D possibly corresponds to TRBD2 (5 bases). V was clipped by 4 bases and J by 3 bases, with 11 bases between them. The CDR3 length is 14 residues. Per the germline V gene, CDR1 is SGHRS and CDR2 is YFSETQ. As DNA, the CDR3 is TGCGCCAGCAGCCCGGACCGGGACTACAATGAGCAGTTCTTC. This codes for CASSPDRDYNEQFF.

V gene TRBV19 combines with J gene TRBJ2-1; D call uncertain. V gave up 9 bases and J gave up 3 bases, with 9 bases separating them. The germline V gene has CDR1 LNHDA and CDR2 SQIVND (reference sequence). The CDR3 has 12 residues. Written as DNA, the CDR3 is TGTGCCAGCATAGGCCTCTACAATGAGCAGTTCTTC. Translation: CASIGLYNEQFF.

The V call is TRBV6-4, the J call TRBJ1-2; 9 bases fit TRBD1. The CDR3 has 14 residues. Germline V gene data show CDR1 as MRHNA and CDR2 as SNTAGT. The J segment lost 0 bases and the V segment lost 7 bases, leaving 3 bases of the junction unmatched. CDR3 loop: CASTGQGPNYGYTF. For the CDR3, the DNA is TGTGCCAGCACCGGACAGGGGCCTAACTATGGCTACACCTTC.

V gene TRBV5-1 combines with J gene TRBJ2-1, with 9 bases identical to TRBD1. The germline CDR1 and CDR2 sequences are SGHRS and YFSETQ. V trimming: 3 bases; J trimming: 7 bases; junction bases outside the gene matches: 8. The CDR3 runs 15 residues. The DNA of the CDR3 is TGCGCCAGCAGCTCGGGACAGGGATTTAGAAATGAGCAGTTCTTC. It codes for CASSSGQGFRNEQFF. Combining the CDR3 with reference TRBV5-1 and TRBJ2-1 gives the whole variable domain KAGVTQTPRYLIKTRGQQVTLSCSPISGHRSVSWYQQTPGQGLQFLFEYFSETQRNKGNFPGRFSGRQFSNSRSEMNVSTLELGDSALYLCASSSGQGFRNEQFFGPGTRLTVL.

This clone has only a few counts. The DNA for the CDR3 is TGTGCCAGCAGCCGCCAGGGGACCTCCTACGAGCAGTACTTC. Translated: CASSRQGTSYEQYF. J is TRBJ2-7 and V is TRBV3-1 (or the pseudogene TRBV3-2); D may be TRBD1 (6 bases). Trimming stripped 4 bases from V and 0 bases from J, with 10 bases between. This CDR3 contains 14 residues. The germline CDR1 and CDR2 sequences are LGHDT and YNNKEL (reference sequence).

The gene calls are TRBV10-2 and TRBJ1-1; D is uncertain. Germline V gene sequence: CDR1 WSHSY, CDR2 SAAADI. V lost 2 bases and J 6 bases, leaving 10 bases between the germline ends. This CDR3 spans 13 amino acids. CDR3 sequence: CASSERRGSEAFF. CDR3 nucleotide sequence: TGCGCCAGCAGTGAGAGGCGGGGTTCTGAAGCTTTCTTT.

This chain joins TRBV28 and TRBJ1-1; 10 bases map to TRBD1. Germline V CDR1 and CDR2: MDHEN, SYDVKM. This CDR3 has 13 residues. V lost 5 bases to trimming and J lost 5 bases; unmatched junction nucleotides: 2. The CDR3 loop is CASSDRGQTEAFF. Written as DNA, the CDR3 is TGTGCCAGCAGTGACAGGGGGCAAACTGAAGCTTTCTTT.

The chain joins TRBV28 to TRBJ1-1, with D unresolved. Germline V gene data show CDR1 as MDHEN and CDR2 as SYDVKM. CDR3 length: 15 amino acids. V lost 6 bases to trimming and J lost 3 bases, with 17 bases between them. Here the CDR3 DNA reads TGTGCCAGCAGGGAGGGTTCCCCCGAACACACTGAAGCTTTCTTT. Protein sequence: CASREGSPEHTEAFF. Full variable domain (rest looked up from reference TRBV28 and TRBJ1-1): DVKVTQSSRYLVKRTGEKVFLECVQDMDHENMFWYRQDPGLGLRLIYFSYDVKMKEKGDIPEGYSVSREKKERFSLILESASTNQTSMYLCASREGSPEHTEAFFGQGTRLTVV.

The chain has TRBV28 and TRBJ1-4; TRBD1 is a possible D gene (6 bases). In germline, CDR1 is MDHEN, CDR2 SYDVKM. Trimming stripped 6 bases from V and 8 bases from J, with 13 bases between. The CDR3 is 13 amino acids. The CDR3 spells CASSSQGREKLFF. The CDR3 DNA reads TGTGCCAGCAGCTCACAGGGCCGCGAAAAACTGTTTTTT.

The V and J genes are TRBV13 and TRBJ2-7, with D maybe TRBD1 (5 bases). Trimming removed 3 bases from V and 2 bases from J, with 8 bases in between. The V gene's germline CDR1 is PRHDT and CDR2 FYEKMQ (reference sequence). The CDR3 loop spans 13 amino acids. The DNA for the CDR3 is TGTGCCAGCAGCTTCGACAGAACCTACGAGCAGTACTTC. It translates to CASSFDRTYEQYF.

The V call is TRBV19, the J call TRBJ2-7; 14 nucleotides agree with TRBD2. The J segment lost 6 bases and the V segment lost 9 bases, leaving 1 base of the junction unmatched. Germline assignment: CDR1 LNHDA and CDR2 SQIVND (reference sequence). The CDR3 runs 12 residues. This CDR3 is CASGTSGSEQYF. CDR3 nucleotides: TGTGCCAGCGGGACTAGCGGGAGCGAGCAGTACTTC.

V and J are TRBV7-2 and TRBJ2-3, with 8 bases lining up with TRBD2. The length of the CDR3 is 15 residues. Trimming removed 3 bases from V and 2 bases from J; junction bases left unmatched: 4. In germline, CDR1 is SGHTA, CDR2 FQGNSA. CDR3 loop: CASSFTSGHTDTQYF. In DNA, the CDR3 is TGTGCCAGCAGCTTTACTAGCGGCCACACAGATACGCAGTATTTT.

The rearrangement links TRBV30 to TRBJ1-6; 9 positions agree with TRBD1. J lost 9 bases, V lost 1 base, and 4 bases had no gene match. CDR1 GTSNPN and CDR2 SVGIG come from the germline V gene (reference sequence). The CDR3 loop spans 14 amino acids. This chain's CDR3 is CAWSAGQGSSPLHF. CDR3 nucleotide sequence: TGTGCCTGGAGTGCGGGACAGGGTTCTTCACCCCTCCACTTT.

The chain employs TRBV5-4 and TRBJ1-1, with a tentative D call TRBD1 (6 bases). The CDR3 sequence is 14 residues long. Germline values: CDR1 SGHNT, CDR2 YYREEE (reference sequence). V lost 0 bases and J 1 base, leaving 7 bases between the germline ends. CDR3 loop: CASSLVQGNTEAFF. The CDR3 DNA sequence: TGTGCCAGCAGCTTGGTACAGGGGAACACTGAAGCTTTCTTT.

The genes are TRBV2 and TRBJ2-1; 10 nucleotides agree with TRBD2. The V segment lost 9 bases and the J segment 2 bases; nucleotides outside the gene matches: 13. The CDR3 is 17 amino acids. The germline gives CDR1 SNHLY, CDR2 FYNNEI. Here the CDR3 DNA reads TGTGCCAGTCGACTAGCGGGCGGGTCCCCGACCTACAATGAGCAGTTCTTC. As protein: CASRLAGGSPTYNEQFF.

This sequence joins TRBV11-2 and TRBJ2-1; 13 bases agree with TRBD2. CDR3 length: 19 residues. The junction had 6 bases not matched to a gene; V was cut back by 0 bases and J by 1 base. The germline CDR1 and CDR2 sequences are SGHAT and FQNNGV. CDR3 sequence (DNA): TGTGCCAGCAGCTTAGATTATTGGACTAGCGGGAGTTCCTACAATGAGCAGTTCTTC. It codes for CASSLDYWTSGSSYNEQFF.

This clone was observed once. The chain uses TRBV28 and TRBJ1-2; 7 bases are a match to TRBD1. CDR1 and CDR2 from the germline V gene are MDHEN and SYDVKM. The CDR3 loop spans 14 amino acids. Germline trimming cut 6 bases from V and 3 bases from J; bases unmatched to any gene: 7. CDR3 protein: CASRVGGIHYGYTF. The CDR3 DNA reads TGTGCCAGCAGAGTAGGGGGCATCCACTATGGCTACACCTTC.

This clone was recorded a few times. The chain couples TRBV25-1 to TRBJ1-1, with D tentatively TRBD1 (6 bases). CDR1 MGHDK and CDR2 SYGVNS come from the germline V gene. The CDR3 has 14 residues. V lost 3 bases and J lost 5, with 13 bases in between. The CDR3 nucleotides are TGTGCCAGCAGTGACGGGGGCTTGGGGACTGAAGCTTTCTTT. This sequence encodes CASSDGGLGTEAFF.

The V and J genes are TRBV24-1 and TRBJ2-7; 10 bases are shared with TRBD1. Germline CDR1 is KGHDR and CDR2 is SFDVKD. V shed 1 base, J shed 4 bases, and the junction held 6 bases outside the gene matches. The CDR3 totals 16 residues. CDR3 coding DNA: TGTGCCACCAGTGATTTTCGGACAGGGGGTCTTTACGAGCAGTACTTC. Amino acids: CATSDFRTGGLYEQYF.

The chain is built from TRBV28 and TRBJ2-1, with D possibly matching TRBD2 (6 bases). The CDR3 consists of 15 residues. Germline CDR1 MDHEN, CDR2 SYDVKM. Trimming shortened V by 7 bases and J by 9 bases, and 22 bases separated the two germline ends. The CDR3 region is CASTLGRDPVSEQFF. In DNA, the CDR3 is TGTGCCAGCACCCTAGGGCGGGACCCGGTGAGTGAGCAGTTCTTC.

This clone has only a few counts. The chain recombines TRBV19 with TRBJ1-3, with D unclear. The germline CDR1 and CDR2 sequences are LNHDA and SQIVND (reference sequence). Trimming cost V 7 bases and J 5 bases, with 12 bases left between them. The CDR3 is made up of 13 amino acids. This CDR3 reads CASTPPERNTIYF. CDR3 nucleotide sequence: TGTGCCAGTACCCCCCCGGAGCGAAACACCATATATTTT.

About this clone: A read error may account for a junction end that differs from germline. The chain links TRBV7-8 to TRBJ2-7, with D tentatively TRBD2 (6 bases). The CDR3 consists of 11 residues. Germline assignment: CDR1 SGHVS and CDR2 FQNEAQ. CDR3 bases: TGTGCCAGCAGCTTAGAAGGAGGGATGAACTTC. Encoded protein: CASSLEGGMNF.

The V gene is TRBV5-1, the J gene TRBJ2-4; no clear D gene. The V gene's germline CDR1 is SGHRS and CDR2 YFSETQ. CDR3 length equals 17 residues. The germline V and J ends were trimmed by 0 bases and 3 bases, with 16 bases remaining between them. CDR3 loop: CASSLEPTGMGKNIQYF. The CDR3 coding sequence is TGCGCCAGCAGCTTGGAGCCGACTGGCATGGGCAAAAACATTCAGTACTTC.